This T cell receptor beta chain originates from a study of blood T cell repertoires in COVID-19. Study-wide context: Samples taken during acute and convalescent COVID-19 were collected in the United States, Italy and Spain.

Original analysis: The authors estimated nucleated cell counts from reference gene primer amplification. Profiled with immunoSEQ multiplex PCR; TCRdb holds only in-frame clones, not every one. V and J calls and clone size are given by that table; D and trimming were obtained from the DNA. The profile covers under 200,000 clones, with about 83% appearing a single time and about 1.5% taken by the ten largest. The CDR3 covers 15 residues. Germline V gene data show CDR1 as SGHAT and CDR2 as FQNNGV. V lost 5 bases, J lost 6 bases, and 17 bases lay in between. This clonotype was obtained from a human donor in a cohort sampled during active COVID-19. The chain has TRBV11-2 and TRBJ1-5, with D possibly being TRBD1 (6 bases). Sequenced material: peripheral blood. Here the CDR3 DNA reads TGTGCCAGCAGCCTACAGGGAGGGTATGGTCAGCCCCAGCATTTT. As protein: CASSLQGGYGQPQHF.